This section outlines one T cell receptor beta chain sequence together with its context. Its antigen is still unknown. The CDR3 is 13 residues long. V lost 5 bases and J lost 6, with 14 bases in between. This specimen belongs to a study of human T cells and chemical hapten exposure. At the level of the study: DPC 0.01% went on the upper back by patch test, with reading at 6 days.

Indicated time point: pre-sensitization, week 0. Treatment reported: therapeutic diphenylcyclopropenone sensitization with weekly scalp DPC. Blood sampling occurred before each patch-test application. TCRdb reprocessed the RACE reads with MiXCR, giving one entry per CDR3 protein. The sample includes approximately 400,000 distinct CDR3 sequences, about 5.1% of them seen just once. Study-wide findings and caveats: Once DPC sensitization occurred, TCRs above 1 in 1000 frequency showed no change. Expanded TCRs grouped into significantly more large CDR3 similarity clusters than controls produced.

This receptor was obtained from a woman aged 45-59 years with alopecia areata. Some clones in this sample may be carry-over from other donors' samples. The chain links TRBV12-3 or TRBV12-4 to TRBJ2-7, with D perhaps TRBD1 or TRBD2 (5 bases each). The sample in question was whole blood, obtained in connection with sensitization to the hapten diphenylcyclopropenone (DPC). In DNA form, the CDR3 reads TGTGCCAGCAGTCCCCCCGGGGCCTCCGAGCAGTACTTC. It codes for CASSPPGASEQYF.